One and the same sample provided the 24 T cell receptor beta chains below, sequenced in a study of T cells in Graves' hyperthyroidism and ophthalmopathy. Amplification of TCR beta CDR3 regions was performed using RNA transcripts as template. HTBI primers were employed in a first-round RT-PCR of the TCR CDR3. One entry per CDR3 protein results from TCRdb running MiXCR on the multiplex PCR reads. The sample records fewer than 500,000 distinct CDR3 sequences, about 14% being singletons. Sequencing was performed on blood. Every receptor here comes from a woman aged 25 to 39 with Graves' ophthalmopathy.

This clonotype was observed at least ten times. CDR3 nucleotides: TGTGCCAGCAGCCCCAGGGTCAAGGTGAACACTGAAGCTTTCTTT. This gives the protein CASSPRVKVNTEAFF. V and J are TRBV5-6 and TRBJ1-1, with D perhaps matching TRBD1 (5 bases). In germline, CDR1 is SGHDT, CDR2 YYEEEE. V lost 4 bases and J lost 0, with 13 bases in between. The CDR3 length is 15 residues.

This clonotype was detected many times. This sequence joins TRBV28 and TRBJ2-7; D remains unclear. The germline V gene encodes CDR1 MDHEN and CDR2 SYDVKM. The length of the CDR3 is 14 residues. V was cut by 7 bases and J by 4 bases, with 17 bases left in between. The DNA of the CDR3 is TGTGCCAGCACCGTGGCGGCAGGACCTTACGAGCAGTACTTC. As protein: CASTVAAGPYEQYF.

This clonotype was counted many times. The J gene is TRBJ2-1, the V gene TRBV2, with TRBD2 matching over 14 bases. The germline CDR1 and CDR2 sequences are SNHLY and FYNNEI. V shed 10 bases, J shed 13 bases, and the junction held 3 bases outside the gene matches. The CDR3 totals 11 residues. Here the CDR3 reads CATGLAGEQFF. Here the CDR3 DNA reads TGTGCCACGGGACTAGCGGGGGAACAGTTCTTC.

This clonotype was picked up many times. The V and J genes are TRBV11-2 and TRBJ2-3; D unclear. Looked up from germline, CDR1 is SGHAT and CDR2 is FQNNGV. This CDR3 comprises 11 residues. V was pared by 10 bases and J by 7 bases, with 12 bases between. The CDR3, as DNA: TGTGCCACCGCCGTGGGGTATACGCAGTATTTT. Its translation: CATAVGYTQYF.

The V gene is TRBV29-1, the J gene TRBJ1-2; D unresolved. From germline, CDR1 is SQVTM and CDR2 ANQGSEA. This CDR3 is 11 amino acids long. CDR3 residues: CGEKTNYGYTF. The CDR3 nucleotides are TGCGGAGAGAAGACTAACTATGGCTACACCTTC.

This clonotype was observed many times. The rearrangement links TRBV12-3 or TRBV12-4 to TRBJ1-2; maybe TRBD1 (5 bases). V was cut by 6 bases and J by 7 bases, with 15 bases left in between. The CDR3 is 13 amino acids. The CDR3 reads CASRDQGRSGYTF. CDR3 bases: TGTGCCAGCAGAGACCAGGGAAGAAGTGGCTACACCTTC.

The chain links TRBV25-1 to TRBJ2-2, with 15 positions matching TRBD2. J was trimmed by 4 bases and V by 1 base; bases with no gene match: 7. This CDR3 has 19 amino acids. From germline, CDR1 is MGHDK and CDR2 SYGVNS. DNA for the CDR3: TGTGCCAGCAGTGAATTCGGACTAGCGGGGGGGCCCAGCACCGGGGAGCTGTTTTTT. Its translation: CASSEFGLAGGPSTGELFF.

This clonotype was picked up many times. V usage is TRBV6-8 and J usage is TRBJ1-5; 7 bases line up with TRBD1. The CDR3 has 16 amino acids. CDR1 is MNHGY and CDR2 is SAAAGT in the germline V gene. J lost 0 bases, V lost 4 bases, and 6 bases had no gene match. The DNA of the CDR3 is TGTGCCAGCAGTTCCCTAGGGGGCTATAGCAATCAGCCCCAGCATTTT. This sequence encodes CASSSLGGYSNQPQHF.

This clonotype was seen ten or more times. This chain uses TRBV6-2 or TRBV6-3 with TRBJ2-7; TRBD1 matches 7 bases. The CDR3 has 16 residues. Germline loops: CDR1 MNHEY, CDR2 SVGEGT. Trimming at V came to 4 bases and at J to 1 base, leaving 10 bases not matched to a gene. CDR3 coding DNA: TGTGCCAGCAGTTCTAGAGCCGGGACAGCTTCCTACGAGCAGTACTTC. It is translated as CASSSRAGTASYEQYF.

This clonotype was observed at least ten times. This chain uses TRBV27 with TRBJ1-5; 10 nucleotides align to TRBD1. This CDR3 has 17 residues. Losses at the gene ends were 6 bases for V and 5 bases for J; bases not matched to a gene: 13. Germline CDR1 and CDR2: MNHEY and SMNVEV (reference sequence). CDR3 loop: CASRKDRGAATYQPQHF. The CDR3 region has the DNA TGTGCCAGCAGAAAGGACAGGGGGGCAGCCACTTATCAGCCCCAGCATTTT.

This clonotype showed up many times. V and J are TRBV28 and TRBJ1-1, with a tentative D call TRBD1 (6 bases). The CDR3 loop spans 12 amino acids. Trimming cost V 10 bases and J 6 bases, with 15 bases left between them. CDR1 and CDR2 from the germline V gene are MDHEN and SYDVKM. In DNA form, the CDR3 reads TGTGCCACCGGGGGGGGCGACGCTGAAGCTTTCTTT. It specifies CATGGGDAEAFF.

This clonotype came up many times. The V gene is TRBV6-1, the J gene TRBJ2-3; 12 positions agree with TRBD2. Germline loops: CDR1 MNHNS, CDR2 SASEGT. The CDR3 is made up of 14 amino acids. V lost 11 bases and J lost 8; bases outside the gene matches: 11. The CDR3 DNA sequence: TGTGCCCTAGAGGGACTAGCGGGCTGGGGTACGCAGTATTTT. Protein sequence: CALEGLAGWGTQYF.

This clonotype was recorded a few times. The chain is built from TRBV5-8 and TRBJ2-7, with 10 bases that match TRBD1. V lost 10 bases to trimming and J lost 4 bases; unmatched junction nucleotides: 8. The CDR3 covers 13 residues. The germline V gene has CDR1 SGHTS and CDR2 YDEGEE. In DNA form, the CDR3 reads TGTGCCGGAATGACAGGGGGCAAATACGAGCAGTACTTC. Residues: CAGMTGGKYEQYF.

Comment on this clonotype: A much larger clone is a single base away; this may be a read error. V gene TRBV11-1 combines with J gene TRBJ2-5, with TRBD1 identical over 8 bases. The CDR3 loop spans 16 amino acids. Germline V gene sequence: CDR1 SGHAT, CDR2 FQDESV (reference sequence). V lost 0 bases to trimming and J lost 5 bases; unmatched junction nucleotides: 8. The CDR3 nucleotides are TGTGCCAGCAGCTTAGCTGTGTCAGGGGGCAGGGAGACCCAGTACTTC. Protein: CASSLAVSGGRETQYF.

This clonotype showed up many times. The V gene is TRBV30, the J gene TRBJ1-5; 7 bases agree with TRBD1. The CDR3 spans 13 residues. Germline V CDR1 and CDR2: GTSNPN, SVGIG (reference sequence). Trimming cost V 2 bases and J 5 bases; bases outside gene matches: 3. In nucleotides, the CDR3 is TGTGCCTGGAGTATAGACAGGGATCAGCCCCAGCATTTT. It is translated as CAWSIDRDQPQHF. Combining the CDR3 with reference TRBV30 and TRBJ1-5 gives the whole variable domain SQTIHQWPATLVQPVGSPLSLECTVEGTSNPNLYWYRQAAGRGLQLLFYSVGIGQISSEVPQNLSASRPQDRQFILSSKKLLLSDSGFYLCAWSIDRDQPQHFGDGTRLSIL.

With respect to this clonotype: This could be a read error, since a much larger clone is one nucleotide away. It is likely a read error, because the conserved phenylalanine at the end of the CDR3 is missing. The chain recombines TRBV27 with TRBJ2-7, with TRBD2 matching over 11 bases. Germline V gene data show CDR1 as MNHEY and CDR2 as SMNVEV (reference sequence). The J segment lost 1 base and the V segment lost 2 bases, leaving 10 bases of the junction unmatched. The CDR3 spans 18 residues. The CDR3 spells CASSLGASGGPGSYEQYL. Written as DNA, the CDR3 is TGTGCCAGCAGTTTAGGGGCTAGCGGGGGGCCAGGATCCTACGAGCAGTACTTG.

The rearrangement joins TRBV12-3 or TRBV12-4 to TRBJ1-6, with D uncertain. Trimming removed 1 base at V and 7 bases at J, with 5 bases between. There are 13 residues in the CDR3. In DNA form, the CDR3 reads TGTGCCAGCAGTTTAGGACGGAATTCACCCCTCCACTTT. It codes for CASSLGRNSPLHF.

This clonotype was detected ten times or more. This chain connects TRBV12-3 or TRBV12-4 to TRBJ2-3; D is possibly TRBD1 or TRBD2 (6 bases each). The ends were cut back, 4 bases at V and 5 bases at J, with 16 bases in the middle. The CDR3 runs to 15 residues. CDR3 DNA: TGTGCCAGCAGTTATCTGGGGGGCCGTGTAGATACGCAGTATTTT. Its protein is CASSYLGGRVDTQYF.

This chain uses TRBV7-3 with TRBJ2-1, with D possibly matching TRBD2 (6 bases). In germline, CDR1 is SGHTA, CDR2 FQGTGA. Trimming pared 2 bases from V and 5 bases from J, leaving 16 bases between. The CDR3 sequence is 16 residues long. DNA for the CDR3: TGTGCCAGCAGCTTATGGGTAGGGACTGCTAACAATGAGCAGTTCTTC. This sequence encodes CASSLWVGTANNEQFF.

This chain links TRBV6-1 with TRBJ2-2; the match to TRBD2 covers 13 bases. The CDR3 extends over 17 amino acids. Germline trimming cut 6 bases from V and 7 bases from J; bases unmatched to any gene: 11. Germline CDR1 reads MNHNS; CDR2 reads SASEGT. The CDR3 reads CASSQTSGGLRGGELFF. The CDR3, as DNA: TGTGCCAGCAGCCAGACTAGCGGGGGGCTCAGGGGCGGGGAGCTGTTTTTT.

This clonotype turned up a few times. The V call is TRBV16, the J call TRBJ2-3; tentative D call: TRBD1 (6 bases). The V end was cut by 4 bases, the J end by 10 bases, with 12 bases between. Germline CDR1 reads KGHSY; CDR2 reads FQNENV. The length of the CDR3 is 12 residues. The CDR3 DNA reads TGTGCCAGCAGCCCGACAGGTGGGGCGCAGTATTTT. Its protein product is CASSPTGGAQYF.

In this sample, this clonotype turned up many times. This chain joins TRBV28 and TRBJ2-3, with 8 bases identical to TRBD2. Trimming at V came to 8 bases and at J to 0 bases, leaving 7 bases not matched to a gene. Germline CDR1 MDHEN, CDR2 SYDVKM. The CDR3 extends over 15 amino acids. This CDR3 reads CASSVRGGSTDTQYF. In nucleotides, the CDR3 is TGTGCCAGCTCGGTCCGGGGGGGTAGCACAGATACGCAGTATTTT.

This clonotype came up a few times. This chain links TRBV28 with TRBJ2-7, with D perhaps assigned TRBD1 or TRBD2 (6 bases each). V lost 5 bases, J lost 3 bases, and 17 bases lay in between. Germline assignment: CDR1 MDHEN and CDR2 SYDVKM. The CDR3 consists of 15 residues. CDR3 sequence (DNA): TGTGCCAGCAGTCCGCCGGGGGCCTCTAACTACGAGCAGTACTTC. This sequence encodes CASSPPGASNYEQYF.

The chain recombines TRBV11-2 with TRBJ2-1; D could derive from TRBD1 or TRBD2 (5 bases each). This CDR3 contains 13 residues. Trimming shortened V by 4 bases and J by 6 bases, and 10 bases separated the two germline ends. The V gene's germline CDR1 is SGHAT and CDR2 FQNNGV. The CDR3 nucleotides are TGTGCCAGCAGCTGGGGACCTCTCAATGAGCAGTTCTTC. This encodes CASSWGPLNEQFF. The full variable domain, rest sourced from reference TRBV11-2 and TRBJ2-1, is EAGVAQSPRYKIIEKRQSVAFWCNPISGHATLYWYQQILGQGPKLLIQFQNNGVVDDSQLPKDRFSAERLKGVDSTLKIQPAKLEDSAVYLCASSWGPLNEQFFGPGTRLTVL.